This is a list of T cell receptor beta chains from one sample in a study of blood T cells in healthy people across ages. MiXCR was run by TCRdb on the 5' RACE reads, yielding one entry per CDR3 protein. Of about 800,000 distinct CDR3 sequences detected, just under 25% appear once; the ten largest clones hold under 4%. This same sample was also part of a study on T cells of mothers and their children.

The sample comprised blood. These receptors were collected from a boy aged 10-17 years in good health. Both conserved end residues are part of each CDR3. The order of the fields is clone size, D gene, J gene, V gene, CDR3 protein, CDR3 DNA. The D gene is left open where the match is weak. Size values are once, few and many counts, or a class for expanded clones, and some rows have none.

-	-	TRBJ2-5	TRBV7-2	CASSLVPYQETQYF	TGTGCCAGCAGCTTAGTCCCATACCAAGAGACCCAGTACTTC
-	TRBD1	TRBJ1-1	TRBV5-4	CASRPLQGTEAFF	TGTGCCAGCAGGCCGTTACAGGGGACTGAAGCTTTCTTT
-	-	TRBJ2-6	TRBV21-1	CASRKNGRAGANVLTF	TGTGCCAGCAGAAAAAACGGGAGAGCTGGGGCCAACGTCCTGACTTTC
few	TRBD2	TRBJ2-7	TRBV20-1	CSARDPLAGANSYEQYF	TGCAGTGCTAGAGATCCCTTAGCGGGAGCGAACTCCTACGAGCAGTACTTC
-	TRBD1	TRBJ2-2	TRBV5-1	CASSRWTGVTGELFF	TGCGCCAGCAGCAGATGGACAGGGGTCACCGGGGAGCTGTTTTTT
-	TRBD1	TRBJ2-3	TRBV7-2	CASSLDGQEYF	TGTGCCAGCAGCTTAGATGGACAGGAGTATTTT
-	TRBD2	TRBJ2-1	TRBV6-2/TRBV6-3	CASSYSRTSGSTYNEQFF	TGTGCCAGCAGTTACAGTCGGACTAGCGGGAGCACTTACAATGAGCAGTTCTTC
few	-	TRBJ1-5	TRBV2	CASSGLEGGGQPQHF	TGTGCCAGCAGTGGGTTGGAGGGGGGTGGGCAGCCCCAGCATTTT
-	-	TRBJ2-5	TRBV6-5	CASGGAYETQYF	TGTGCCAGCGGGGGGGCCTATGAGACCCAGTACTTC
-	TRBD1	TRBJ1-2	TRBV4-3	CASSQGQGAYGYTF	TGCGCCAGCAGCCAAGGACAGGGGGCTTATGGCTACACCTTC
few	TRBD1	TRBJ1-2	TRBV7-9	CASSLFLTRDSENDNYGYTF	TGTGCCAGCAGCTTATTTTTGACCAGGGACAGCGAAAACGACAATTATGGCTACACCTTC
many	TRBD1	TRBJ2-3	TRBV4-2	CASSPRQGQGTDTQYF	TGTGCCAGCAGCCCCAGACAGGGCCAGGGCACAGATACGCAGTATTTT
few	TRBD1	TRBJ2-5	TRBV29-1	CSVWGQNQETQYF	TGCAGCGTTTGGGGACAGAACCAAGAGACCCAGTACTTC
-	TRBD1	TRBJ2-3	TRBV9	CASSVGDRDRRTDTQYF	TGTGCCAGCAGCGTAGGTGATCGGGACAGGCGGACAGATACGCAGTATTTT
-	-	TRBJ2-7	TRBV28	CASKEGTGEQYF	TGTGCCAGCAAAGAGGGAACCGGCGAGCAGTACTTC
many	-	TRBJ1-6	TRBV20-1	CSARWGSSYNSPLHF	TGCAGTGCCAGGTGGGGGAGCTCCTATAATTCACCCCTCCACTTT
-	-	TRBJ2-3	TRBV29-1	CSVAVSGTDTQYF	TGCAGCGTCGCCGTGAGTGGCACAGATACGCAGTATTTT
few	-	TRBJ1-1	TRBV12-3/TRBV12-4	CASSPYRESAEAFF	TGTGCCAGCAGTCCATACAGGGAGAGCGCTGAAGCTTTCTTT
-	-	TRBJ1-4	TRBV5-4	CASSGRYNEKLFF	TGTGCCAGCTCGGGACGGTATAATGAAAAACTGTTTTTT
-	-	TRBJ1-4	TRBV20-1	CSASPREEKLFF	TGCAGTGCTAGCCCTCGGGAAGAAAAACTGTTTTTT
-	-	TRBJ1-2	TRBV28	CASSPRGGIYGYTF	TGTGCCAGCAGTCCGAGGGGGGGGATCTATGGCTACACCTTC
-	TRBD1	TRBJ2-4	TRBV28	CASSLSSGTGVPNIQYF	TGTGCCAGCAGTCTTTCGTCCGGGACAGGGGTCCCAAACATTCAGTACTTC
-	-	TRBJ2-6	TRBV20-1	CSARTSGANVLTF	TGCAGTGCTAGAACCTCTGGGGCCAACGTCCTGACTTTC
few	-	TRBJ2-1	TRBV14	CASSQVRPTTYNEQFF	TGTGCCAGCAGCCAAGTCCGGCCAACCACCTACAATGAGCAGTTCTTC
few	-	TRBJ2-1	TRBV21-1	CASSKAQKGNLGENEQFF	TGTGCCAGCAGCAAAGCACAGAAGGGGAATCTTGGGGAAAATGAGCAGTTCTTC
-	TRBD2	TRBJ2-1	TRBV4-1	CASSHGLAGDKTGVNEQFF	TGCGCCAGCAGCCATGGACTAGCGGGGGATAAAACGGGGGTCAATGAGCAGTTCTTC
-	TRBD2	TRBJ2-1	TRBV28	CASSFETSGDLYNEQFF	TGTGCCAGCAGTTTTGAGACTAGCGGGGACCTTTACAATGAGCAGTTCTTC
few	TRBD2	TRBJ2-5	TRBV20-1	CSARVLAGDQETQYF	TGCAGTGCTAGAGTTTTAGCGGGAGACCAAGAGACCCAGTACTTC
once	-	TRBJ1-4	TRBV6-5	CASSYSNRGYDEKLFF	TGTGCCAGCAGTTACTCGAATCGGGGGTATGATGAAAAACTGTTTTTT
once	TRBD1	TRBJ2-3	TRBV29-1	CSVLMGTDTQCF	TGCAGCGTCCTCATGGGGACAGATACGCAGTGTTTT
few	-	TRBJ2-5	TRBV7-9	CASRRPGDGETQYF	TGTGCCAGCAGGCGGCCCGGGGATGGCGAGACCCAGTACTTC
few	-	TRBJ1-3	TRBV20-1	CSARVFGGGAGVDTIYF	TGCAGTGCTAGAGTATTTGGAGGTGGGGCCGGTGTGGACACCATATATTTT
few	TRBD2	TRBJ2-3	TRBV12-3/TRBV12-4	CASSRPPGGEQYF	TGTGCCAGCAGCCGCCCACCGGGAGGGGAACAGTATTTT
-	-	TRBJ1-1	TRBV7-6	CASSSPRTENTEAFF	TGTGCCAGCAGCTCTCCCCGGACAGAAAACACTGAAGCTTTCTTT
-	-	TRBJ2-5	TRBV3-1	CASSQRYGRGLQETQYF	TGTGCCAGCAGCCAACGGTACGGCAGGGGCCTCCAAGAGACCCAGTACTTC
-	-	TRBJ1-5	TRBV19	CANSIRTGNQPQHF	TGTGCCAATAGTATTAGAACAGGCAATCAGCCCCAGCATTTT
-	-	TRBJ2-4	TRBV2	CASSEQGLAKNIQYF	TGTGCCAGCAGTGAGCAGGGTCTAGCCAAAAACATTCAGTACTTC
many	-	TRBJ2-7	TRBV30	CAWSAGIGSYEQYF	TGTGCCTGGAGTGCGGGCATCGGCTCCTACGAGCAGTACTTC
-	-	TRBJ2-3	TRBV20-1	CSAPTVSDWDTQYF	TGCAGTGCTCCTACCGTTTCGGACTGGGATACGCAGTATTTT
-	TRBD1	TRBJ2-3	TRBV12-3/TRBV12-4	CASSFRQQGGTDTQYF	TGTGCCAGCAGTTTCCGCCAACAGGGGGGCACAGATACGCAGTATTTT
few	-	TRBJ2-5	TRBV14	CASSQDIRWAGQETQYF	TGTGCCAGCAGCCAAGATATTCGTTGGGCGGGACAAGAGACCCAGTACTTC
-	-	TRBJ2-6	TRBV6-5	CASSYSNQGGANVLTF	TGTGCCAGCAGTTACTCGAATCAGGGGGGGGCCAACGTCCTGACTTTC
-	-	TRBJ2-3	TRBV1	CTSSQGGIGEGDTQYF	TGCACCAGCAGCCAAGGTGGAATTGGCGAGGGCGATACGCAGTATTTT
-	TRBD2	TRBJ2-1	TRBV29-1	CSAAGVDYNEQFF	TGCAGCGCCGCGGGAGTTGACTACAATGAGCAGTTCTTC
once	TRBD2	TRBJ2-1	TRBV11-2	CASSPRTSGGAGFNEQFF	TGTGCCAGCAGCCCGAGGACTAGCGGGGGGGCCGGGTTCAATGAGCAGTTCTTC
few	-	TRBJ2-5	TRBV12-3/TRBV12-4	CASSPSRGQETQYF	TGTGCCAGCAGCCCCTCCCGGGGTCAAGAGACCCAGTACTTC
-	-	TRBJ1-2	TRBV19	CASSIDPPNYGYTF	TGTGCCAGTAGTATAGATCCCCCGAACTATGGCTACACCTTC
few	TRBD2	TRBJ2-3	TRBV20-1	CSARQRTSGTDTQYF	TGCAGTGCTAGACAACGGACTAGCGGCACAGATACGCAGTATTTT
-	-	TRBJ1-5	TRBV20-1	CSAWDGEAAQHF	TGCAGTGCTTGGGACGGTGAGGCGGCCCAGCATTTT
-	TRBD2	TRBJ2-6	TRBV12-3/TRBV12-4	CASSPRGGRFGSRANVLTF	TGTGCCAGCAGTCCCCGGGGGGGGCGCTTCGGGTCTAGGGCCAACGTCCTGACTTTC
few	-	TRBJ1-4	TRBV6-6	CATSRTTNEKLFF	TGTGCCACCTCCAGGACAACTAATGAAAAACTGTTTTTT
-	-	TRBJ1-6	TRBV4-3	CASSQNVGRSPLHF	TGCGCCAGCAGCCAAAACGTCGGGCGCTCACCCCTCCACTTT
once	-	TRBJ2-7	TRBV6-5	CVSSSPGTTLEQYF	TGTGTCAGCAGTTCCCCCGGGACGACGCTCGAGCAGTACTTC
few	-	TRBJ2-4	TRBV2	CASSEDTSWGLQYF	TGTGCCAGCAGTGAAGATACTAGCTGGGGTCTTCAGTACTTC
few	-	TRBJ1-1	TRBV2	CARQIREPEEEVGLNTEAFF	TGTGCCAGGCAAATACGGGAGCCCGAGGAGGAGGTTGGCTTGAACACTGAAGCTTTCTTT
few	TRBD2	TRBJ2-7	TRBV4-2	CASSQEQGLAVYEQYF	TGTGCCAGCAGCCAAGAACAAGGACTAGCGGTTTACGAGCAGTACTTC
few	TRBD1	TRBJ2-7	TRBV5-1	CASSFRQGDEQYF	TGCGCCAGCTCTTTCCGACAGGGAGACGAGCAGTACTTC
few	TRBD2	TRBJ2-5	TRBV6-5	CASSFRTSQETQYF	TGTGCCAGCAGTTTCCGGACTAGCCAAGAGACCCAGTACTTC